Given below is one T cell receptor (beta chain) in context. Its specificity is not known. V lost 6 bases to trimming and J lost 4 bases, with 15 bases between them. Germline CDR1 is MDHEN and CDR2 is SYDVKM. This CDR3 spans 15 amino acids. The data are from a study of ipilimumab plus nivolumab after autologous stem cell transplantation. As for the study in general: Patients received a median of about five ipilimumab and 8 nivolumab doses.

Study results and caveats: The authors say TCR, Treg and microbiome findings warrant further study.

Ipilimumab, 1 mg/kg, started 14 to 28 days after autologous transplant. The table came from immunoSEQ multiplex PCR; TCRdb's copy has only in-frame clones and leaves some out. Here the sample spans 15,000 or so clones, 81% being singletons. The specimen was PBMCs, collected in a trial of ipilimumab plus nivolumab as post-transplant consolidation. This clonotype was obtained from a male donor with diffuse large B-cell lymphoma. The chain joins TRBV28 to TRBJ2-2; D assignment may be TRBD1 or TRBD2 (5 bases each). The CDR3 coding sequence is TGTGCCAGCAGAGGGGACGGGTCGCGCACCGGGGAGCTGTTTTTT. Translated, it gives CASRGDGSRTGELFF.